This T cell receptor (beta chain) was retrieved from a study of cytomegalovirus exposure and HLA in healthy donors. Study-level points and caveats: After further analysis at a later stage, 16,951 TCR beta sequences were associated with HLA alleles at 0.05 false discovery rate.

Both 60 Vbeta primers and 13 Jbeta primers went into the PCR. The assay was immunoSEQ multiplex PCR, and TCRdb's table has in-frame clones only and misses some. The data show some 190,000 clones, roughly 80% seen once. Turning to this clone: Its antigen is not known.

The germline V and J ends were trimmed by 6 bases and 1 base, with 9 bases remaining between them. The CDR3 is made up of 13 amino acids. The germline gives CDR1 MNHNS, CDR2 SASEGT. This receptor was identified in a male donor in good health and CMV-seronegative. The sample was PBMCs. The rearrangement links TRBV6-1 to TRBJ1-1; possible D gene TRBD1, 6 bases. This CDR3 reads CASSPGQNTEAFF. Written as DNA, the CDR3 is TGTGCCAGCAGCCCGGGACAGAACACTGAAGCTTTCTTT.